Listed here are 32 T cell receptor beta chains from one sample, sequenced in a study of blood T cells in healthy people across ages. It was with a sample-barcoded 5' primer and a J-beta primer mix that a second PCR of about 7 to 12 cycles was run. TCRdb analysed the 5' RACE reads with MiXCR anew, one entry per CDR3 protein. The sample holds about 1.6 million distinct CDR3 sequences, about 31% seen once. Material: blood. The source is a young woman in good health.

The sample holds a few counts of this clonotype. The chain links TRBV4-2 to TRBJ2-1, with a tentative D call TRBD1 (7 bases). Germline V gene data show CDR1 as LGHNA and CDR2 as YNFKEQ. Deletions cut 1 base from V and 9 bases from J, with 22 bases between. The CDR3 runs 17 residues. The CDR3 protein is CASSQVNRGVRRAEQFF. The CDR3 DNA is TGTGCCAGCAGCCAAGTAAACAGGGGCGTGAGGAGGGCTGAGCAGTTCTTC.

There are a few counts of this clonotype. This sequence joins TRBV29-1 and TRBJ2-1; 13 bases are shared with TRBD2. This CDR3 is 17 amino acids long. Germline V gene lookup returns CDR1 SQVTM and CDR2 ANQGSEA. J was trimmed by 9 bases and V by 6 bases; bases with no gene match: 17. CDR3 sequence (DNA): TGCAGCGTCCCGGGACAGAGGACTAGCGGGAGTAGCGGTGAGCAGTTCTTC. It encodes CSVPGQRTSGSSGEQFF.

Points on this clonotype: One end of the junction does not line up with germline, which may come from a read error. The chain is built from TRBV20-1 and TRBJ2-1; D gene uncertain. This CDR3 has 11 amino acids. Per the germline V gene, CDR1 is DFQATT and CDR2 is SNEGSKA (reference sequence). CDR3 sequence reads: CSARGYNERFF. The CDR3 DNA reads TGCAGTGCTAGAGGTTACAATGAGCGGTTCTTC.

This clonotype was seen more than once but under ten times. The V call is TRBV6-5, the J call TRBJ2-1; D remains ambiguous. CDR1 is MNHEY, CDR2 SVGAGI, per germline. The V end lost 5 bases, the J end lost 9 bases, and 11 bases lay between the germline ends. The CDR3 runs 12 residues. CDR3 nucleotide sequence: TGTGCCAGCAGTGCTGGGTCGGGTGAGCAGTTCTTC. Translating gives CASSAGSGEQFF.

V is TRBV21-1 and J is TRBJ2-7; the D call TRBD1 from the table was never checked on the DNA. TRBV21-1 is marked as a pseudogene. This CDR3 is 15 amino acids long. For the CDR3, the DNA is TGTGCCAGCAGCCCCAGACAGGGAATGATTTACGAGCAGTACTTC. This encodes CASSPRQGMIYEQYF.

In this sample, this clonotype turned up many times. The CDR3: CSAPPAQYF. In nucleotides, the CDR3 is TGCAGTGCTCCCCCCGCCCAGTACTTC. This chain connects TRBV20-1 to TRBJ2-5, with D unresolved. Germline lookup yields CDR1 DFQATT and CDR2 SNEGSKA (reference sequence). V shed 5 bases and J shed 9 bases, with 7 bases lying between them. This CDR3 spans 9 amino acids.

This clonotype was seen repeatedly, ten times or more. The chain employs TRBV27 and TRBJ2-1, with unresolved D. Trimming removed 3 bases from V and 8 bases from J, with 11 bases in between. The length of the CDR3 is 13 residues. Germline CDR1 is MNHEY and CDR2 is SMNVEV (reference sequence). CDR3 sequence (DNA): TGTGCCAGCAGTTTTGCCAGATGGGATGAGCAGTTCTTC. Translation gives CASSFARWDEQFF.

The chain combines TRBV24-1 with TRBJ2-1, with D perhaps matching TRBD1 or TRBD2 (6 bases each). Trimming took 4 bases from V and 7 from J, leaving 16 bases between them. The CDR3 runs to 15 residues. The germline V gene has CDR1 KGHDR and CDR2 SFDVKD. The CDR3 is CATSEPGLGHNEQFF. DNA for the CDR3: TGTGCCACCAGTGAACCGGGACTGGGACATAATGAGCAGTTCTTC.

The chain has TRBV30 and TRBJ1-1; D uncertain. The CDR3 loop spans 13 amino acids. V lost 0 bases and J lost 1, with 6 bases in between. Germline-derived CDR1 and CDR2 are GTSNPN and SVGIG (reference sequence). Written as DNA, the CDR3 is TGTGCCTGGAGTGTTATGGGGAACACTGAAGCTTTCTTT. Its translation is CAWSVMGNTEAFF. Looking up the rest from reference TRBV30 and TRBJ1-1 gives the full variable domain: SQTIHQWPATLVQPVGSPLSLECTVEGTSNPNLYWYRQAAGRGLQLLFYSVGIGQISSEVPQNLSASRPQDRQFILSSKKLLLSDSGFYLCAWSVMGNTEAFFGQGTRLTVV.

This clonotype was observed once. Possible read error: a much larger clone is one base away. This is likely a read error, given that the CDR3 carries no conserved phenylalanine or tryptophan at its end. This chain links TRBV29-1 with TRBJ2-5; D possibly corresponds to TRBD2 (5 bases). The end of the DNA fits TRBJ2-7 better, so the J call may be wrong. Germline V gene sequence: CDR1 SQVTM, CDR2 ANQGSEA. The CDR3 runs 14 residues. The CDR3 coding sequence is TGCAGCGTTGCAGACCGAGGGCCTCGATACGAGCAGTACTGC. This codes for CSVADRGPRYEQYC.

This clonotype has more than one count but fewer than ten. The chain links TRBV5-1 to TRBJ2-7; no clear D. V was trimmed by 1 base and J by 4 bases, leaving 18 bases between them. Germline V CDR1 and CDR2: SGHRS, YFSETQ. This CDR3 comprises 16 residues. The CDR3 protein is CASSLTWTAGGYEQYF. CDR3 coding DNA: TGCGCCAGCAGCTTGACCTGGACGGCCGGCGGATACGAGCAGTACTTC.

This clonotype has a count of ten or more. The chain joins TRBV12-3 or TRBV12-4 to TRBJ1-2; D call uncertain. Trimming removed 7 bases from V and 6 bases from J, with 12 bases in between. The CDR3 is 12 residues long. CDR3 DNA: TGTGCCAGCAACCTAGCGGCCGATGGCTACACCTTC. Its protein is CASNLAADGYTF.

This clonotype was found many times. The rearrangement uses TRBV29-1 and TRBJ1-2; 9 bases are shared with TRBD1. The CDR3 spans 14 residues. With 3 bases clipped from V and 4 bases from J, the junction kept 6 bases outside the gene matches. The V gene's germline CDR1 is SQVTM and CDR2 ANQGSEA. The CDR3 region has the DNA TGCAGCGTTGACGGGACAGGGTACGGCTATGGCTACACCTTC. It is translated as CSVDGTGYGYGYTF.

This clonotype has only a few counts. V and J are TRBV20-1 and TRBJ2-3, with a weak D call TRBD2 (7 bases). With 8 bases removed from V and 6 bases from J, the gap between germline ends came to 21 bases. The CDR3 runs 14 residues. Germline V gene data show CDR1 as DFQATT and CDR2 as SNEGSKA (reference sequence). The CDR3 DNA follows: TGCAGTCCGAGGAGGGGGGGCAACTCGGATACGCAGTATTTT. Translation gives CSPRRGGNSDTQYF.

The sample holds a few counts of this clonotype. The CDR3 is CASSLEQGASREQYF. The CDR3 bases are TGCGCCAGCAGCTTGGAGCAGGGGGCATCGCGCGAGCAGTACTTC. The V gene is TRBV5-1, the J gene TRBJ2-7, with 8 bases identical to TRBD1. The CDR3 contains 15 residues. J was trimmed by 6 bases and V by 0 bases; bases with no gene match: 8. Germline CDR1 reads SGHRS; CDR2 reads YFSETQ. Looking up the rest from reference TRBV5-1 and TRBJ2-7 gives the full variable domain: KAGVTQTPRYLIKTRGQQVTLSCSPISGHRSVSWYQQTPGQGLQFLFEYFSETQRNKGNFPGRFSGRQFSNSRSEMNVSTLELGDSALYLCASSLEQGASREQYFGPGTRLTVT.

The genes are TRBV19 and TRBJ1-2, with D tentatively TRBD1 (6 bases). There are 12 residues in the CDR3. Germline CDR1 and CDR2: LNHDA and SQIVND (reference sequence). V was pared by 7 bases and J by 5 bases, with 11 bases between. The CDR3 nucleotides are TGTGCCAGTACCCCGGGACATTATGGCTACACCTTC. Its translation is CASTPGHYGYTF.

This clonotype was counted between two and nine times. The rearrangement uses TRBV2 and TRBJ2-7; TRBD1 matches at 7 bases. Germline trimming cut 6 bases from V and 1 base from J; bases unmatched to any gene: 9. In germline, CDR1 is SNHLY, CDR2 FYNNEI. The CDR3 consists of 15 residues. The CDR3 DNA reads TGTGCCAGCAGGGAACCAGGGGGTCGATCCTACGAGCAGTACTTC. Amino acids: CASREPGGRSYEQYF.

The V and J genes are TRBV7-6 and TRBJ1-1; no clear D. V dropped 1 base and J dropped 1 base, with 10 bases sitting between them. Germline values: CDR1 SGHVS, CDR2 FNYEAQ. This CDR3 region has 15 residues. CDR3 in amino acids: CASSLDGSPNTEAFF. CDR3 DNA sequence: TGTGCCAGCAGCTTAGATGGCAGTCCGAACACTGAAGCTTTCTTT.

The rearrangement uses TRBV20-1 and TRBJ2-1, with TRBD2 identical over 7 bases. This CDR3 spans 17 amino acids. Unmatched junction bases numbered 20, after V lost 4 bases and J lost 8 bases. The V gene's germline CDR1 is DFQATT and CDR2 SNEGSKA (reference sequence). The CDR3 coding sequence is TGCAGTGCTAACCCCCTCCTAGCGGAGGGATTTTCCTATGAGCAGTTCTTC. Encoded protein: CSANPLLAEGFSYEQFF.

The V gene is TRBV7-9, the J gene TRBJ2-3; D may correspond to TRBD1 or TRBD2 (6 bases each). The V end lost 5 bases, the J end lost 9 bases, and 12 bases lay between the germline ends. This CDR3 contains 12 residues. CDR1 and CDR2 (germline): SEHNR, FQNEAQ (reference sequence). DNA for the CDR3: TGTGCCAGCAGCCCAGAAGGGGGGACGCAGTATTTT. As protein: CASSPEGGTQYF.

V gene TRBV5-1 combines with J gene TRBJ2-7; either TRBD1 or TRBD2 may fit D (5 bases each). V gave up 2 bases and J gave up 3 bases, with 12 bases separating them. Germline values: CDR1 SGHRS, CDR2 YFSETQ. The CDR3 totals 14 residues. The CDR3 DNA follows: TGCGCCAGCAGCTTCCGGGACGGCTTCTACGAGCAGTACTTC. It codes for CASSFRDGFYEQYF.

This clonotype was recorded a few times. V gene TRBV5-1 combines with J gene TRBJ1-1, with 8 nucleotides matching TRBD1. This CDR3 has 13 amino acids. V lost 5 bases and J lost 5; bases outside the gene matches: 5. The germline gives CDR1 SGHRS, CDR2 YFSETQ. CDR3 amino acids: CASSYQGATEAFF. CDR3 DNA: TGCGCCAGCAGTTACCAGGGGGCAACTGAAGCTTTCTTT.

The CDR3 nucleotides read TGCAGTGCGACAGCGGGGGGGCAAGAGACCCAGTACTTC. Amino acids: CSATAGGQETQYF. This chain links TRBV20-1 with TRBJ2-5; 10 nucleotides agree with TRBD2. With 6 bases clipped from V and 2 bases from J, the junction kept 3 bases outside the gene matches. This CDR3 has 13 amino acids. Germline CDR1 reads DFQATT; CDR2 reads SNEGSKA (reference sequence).

This clonotype has just a few counts. The chain uses TRBV5-1 and TRBJ2-7; D gene uncertain. CDR3 length equals 15 residues. The V gene lost 3 bases and the J gene lost 0 bases, with 13 bases spanning the gap. CDR1 is SGHRS and CDR2 is YFSETQ in the germline V gene. The CDR3 loop is CASSWTDGDSYEQYF. As DNA, the CDR3 is TGCGCCAGCAGCTGGACGGACGGAGACTCCTACGAGCAGTACTTC. The full variable domain, completed using reference TRBV5-1 and TRBJ2-7, is KAGVTQTPRYLIKTRGQQVTLSCSPISGHRSVSWYQQTPGQGLQFLFEYFSETQRNKGNFPGRFSGRQFSNSRSEMNVSTLELGDSALYLCASSWTDGDSYEQYFGPGTRLTVT.

This chain joins TRBV29-1 and TRBJ2-2; possibly TRBD1 or TRBD2 for D (5 bases each). The V and J ends lost 4 bases and 0 bases respectively, with 15 bases between them. This CDR3 has 16 residues. CDR1 is SQVTM, CDR2 ANQGSEA, per germline. This CDR3 is CSVANPRDPNTGELFF. CDR3 bases: TGCAGCGTTGCAAACCCCCGGGACCCGAACACCGGGGAGCTGTTTTTT.

This chain joins TRBV20-1 and TRBJ1-5, with 8 bases matching TRBD1. Trimming cost V 5 bases and J 0 bases; bases outside gene matches: 12. There are 17 residues in the CDR3. Germline V gives CDR1 DFQATT, CDR2 SNEGSKA (reference sequence). The CDR3 DNA follows: TGCAGTGCTCTAGACAGGGGTGCTGCCTATAGCAATCAGCCCCAGCATTTT. This encodes CSALDRGAAYSNQPQHF.

The V and J genes are TRBV20-1 and TRBJ2-3; perhaps TRBD2 as D (6 bases). V was shortened by 0 bases and J by 0 bases, with 10 bases between the two germline ends. CDR1 DFQATT and CDR2 SNEGSKA come from the germline V gene (reference sequence). CDR3 length: 15 amino acids. The CDR3 DNA is TGCAGTGCTAGAGATCGCGGGGCTAGCACAGATACGCAGTATTTT. Translating gives CSARDRGASTDTQYF.

The chain recombines TRBV12-3 or TRBV12-4 with TRBJ1-5, with 7 positions matching TRBD1. With 5 bases clipped from V and 6 bases from J, the junction kept 10 bases outside the gene matches. This CDR3 region has 15 residues. This CDR3 is CASSPTGRSVQPQHF. In DNA, the CDR3 is TGTGCCAGCAGTCCGACAGGGCGGTCGGTTCAGCCCCAGCATTTT.

Only a few counts were recorded for this clonotype. The chain is built from TRBV20-1 and TRBJ2-1, with D perhaps TRBD2 (5 bases). CDR1 and CDR2 from the germline V gene are DFQATT and SNEGSKA (reference sequence). This CDR3 comprises 14 residues. Trimming removed 6 bases from V and 2 bases from J, with 14 bases in between. The chain's CDR3 is CSARPRATYNEQFF. The CDR3 DNA reads as TGCAGTGCCCGGCCGCGGGCCACCTACAATGAGCAGTTCTTC.

The rearrangement links TRBV10-2 to TRBJ2-3; D gene uncertain. CDR3 length equals 14 residues. Deletions cut 11 bases from V and 2 bases from J, with 17 bases between. The V gene's germline CDR1 is WSHSY and CDR2 SAAADI. CDR3 loop: CAGTHSKNTDTQYF. The DNA for the CDR3 is TGCGCCGGCACCCACTCCAAGAACACAGATACGCAGTATTTT.

A few counts support this clonotype. This chain connects TRBV10-3 to TRBJ1-6, with D uncertain. The V gene's germline CDR1 is ENHRY and CDR2 SYGVKD. Deletions cut 6 bases from V and 8 bases from J, with 11 bases between. This CDR3 is built from 13 residues. The CDR3 is CAIRGREDSPLHF. The DNA for the CDR3 is TGTGCCATCAGGGGGAGGGAAGATTCACCCCTCCACTTT.

This rearrangement joins TRBV12-3 or TRBV12-4 to TRBJ1-2, with unresolved D. Trimming cost V 3 bases and J 7 bases, with 12 bases left between them. CDR3 size: 13 residues. CDR3 region: CASSFEIPTGYTF. For the CDR3, the DNA is TGTGCCAGCAGTTTCGAAATCCCTACTGGCTACACCTTC.